This passage covers 20 T cell receptor beta chains from one sample sequenced in a study of beta chain features in type 1 diabetes. Notes on the study in general: People with Type 1 diabetes carried modestly yet significantly shorter TCRB CDR3s in all four CD4+ subsets.

These TCRs are of unknown antigen specificity. Expressed TCRB transcripts got sequenced, as all isolated RNA was reverse transcribed. The repertoire was sequenced with immunoSEQ multiplex PCR; TCRdb's copy has only in-frame clones and lacks some. Of 160,000 or so clones in the sample, about 9% are singletons; the top ten hold 0.7%. Sequencing input: central memory CD4+ T cells from blood. The receptors originated from a woman aged 25 to 39 with type 1 diabetes.

Concerning this clone itself: Other DNA sequences of this sample code for an identical CDR3. The V and J genes are TRBV29-1 and TRBJ1-2; 8 bases are shared with TRBD1. This CDR3 spans 12 amino acids. CDR1 and CDR2 from the germline V gene are SQVTM and ANQGSEA. J gave up 2 bases and V 6 bases, and 2 bases lay outside the gene matches. This CDR3 reads CSVGDRNYGYTF. DNA of the CDR3: TGCAGCGTGGGGGACAGGAACTATGGCTACACCTTC.

This sequence joins TRBV21-1 and TRBJ2-2; whether TRBD2, the table's D call, matches the DNA was not checked. TRBV21-1 is an annotated pseudogene. The CDR3 has 15 amino acids. The CDR3 region is CASRPGLALTGELFF. CDR3 DNA sequence: TGTGCCAGCAGGCCGGGACTAGCGTTGACGGGGGAGCTGTTTTTT.

The chain combines TRBV5-6 with TRBJ2-7, with TRBD1 identical over 8 bases. V was pared by 1 base and J by 3 bases, with 3 bases of the junction left unmatched. The CDR3 spans 14 residues. CDR1 is SGHDT, CDR2 YYEEEE, per germline. The CDR3 reads CASSLLGQDYEQYF. DNA of the CDR3: TGTGCCAGCAGCTTGTTGGGACAGGACTACGAGCAGTACTTC. The variable domain in full, completed from reference TRBV5-6 and TRBJ2-7, reads DAGVTQSPTHLIKTRGQQVTLRCSPKSGHDTVSWYQQALGQGPQFIFQYYEEEERQRGNFPDRFSGHQFPNYSSELNVNALLLGDSALYLCASSLLGQDYEQYFGPGTRLTVT.

V usage is TRBV19 and J usage is TRBJ2-5; no definite D call. The CDR3 length is 15 residues. Germline-derived CDR1 and CDR2 are LNHDA and SQIVND (reference sequence). V was clipped by 5 bases and J by 5 bases, with 18 bases between them. The CDR3 sequence: CASSPPGPLGETQYF. In DNA, the CDR3 is TGTGCCAGTAGTCCCCCGGGTCCTCTGGGTGAGACCCAGTACTTC.

This sequence joins TRBV7-3 and TRBJ1-1; the D is unclear. CDR1 is SGHTA and CDR2 is FQGTGA in the germline V gene. V was cut by 7 bases and J by 0 bases, with 9 bases left in between. CDR3 length: 13 residues. The CDR3 coding sequence is TGTGCCAGCACGGAGAACATGAACACTGAAGCTTTCTTT. It is translated as CASTENMNTEAFF.

This clone was seen a few times. The chain recombines TRBV5-1 with TRBJ2-3; D is perhaps TRBD1 (5 bases). The CDR3 is 14 residues long. Germline CDR1 is SGHRS and CDR2 is YFSETQ. Trimming stripped 9 bases from V and 4 bases from J, with 18 bases between. The CDR3 DNA is TGCGCCACCAAACTTTCCAGGGTCGCAGATACGCAGTATTTT. Translating it yields CATKLSRVADTQYF.

The rearrangement joins TRBV15 to TRBJ1-4, with D tentatively TRBD1 (6 bases). There are 15 residues in the CDR3. Germline CDR1 reads LNHNV; CDR2 reads YYDKDF (reference sequence). Trimming removed 0 bases at V and 7 bases at J, with 12 bases between. The CDR3 sequence: CATSRDGGGGEKLFF. In nucleotides, the CDR3 is TGTGCCACCAGCAGAGATGGGGGCGGGGGTGAAAAACTGTTTTTT.

This clone was counted only a few times. CDR3 region: CASIGVAGAPQHF. The CDR3 coding sequence is TGTGCCAGTATCGGGGTGGCGGGTGCGCCCCAGCATTTT. The rearrangement joins TRBV19 to TRBJ1-5, with no clear D. The CDR3 extends over 13 amino acids. The V end lost 7 bases, the J end lost 9 bases, and 16 bases lay between the germline ends. Germline assignment: CDR1 LNHDA and CDR2 SQIVND (reference sequence).

The chain uses TRBV11-2 and TRBJ1-1; tentatively, D is TRBD1 (6 bases). CDR1 is SGHAT and CDR2 is FQNNGV in the germline V gene. This CDR3 spans 17 amino acids. Trimming pared 2 bases from V and 1 base from J, leaving 17 bases between. The chain's CDR3 is CASSLSMRGGENTEAFF. In nucleotides, the CDR3 is TGTGCCAGCAGCTTATCAATGCGGGGGGGCGAGAACACTGAAGCTTTCTTT.

This clone appeared a few times. V and J are TRBV10-3 and TRBJ2-5, with D maybe TRBD1 (6 bases). V lost 7 bases and J lost 4, with 13 bases in between. CDR3 size: 13 residues. From germline, CDR1 is ENHRY and CDR2 SYGVKD. The CDR3 nucleotides are TGTGCCATCACCCCAGGACAGCGAGAGACCCAGTACTTC. Its protein is CAITPGQRETQYF.

The chain carries TRBV4-1 and TRBJ2-5; D is possibly TRBD1 (6 bases). The CDR3 loop spans 14 amino acids. V shed 1 base and J shed 5 bases, with 11 bases lying between them. Per the germline V gene, CDR1 is MGHRA and CDR2 is YSYEKL. The CDR3 region has the DNA TGCGCCAGCAGCCAAGGGGGGCTGGGGGAGACCCAGTACTTC. Protein: CASSQGGLGETQYF.

On this clone: One end of the junction varies from germline; a read error may be responsible. The chain uses TRBV6-1 and TRBJ2-5, with 9 bases lining up with TRBD1. Germline CDR1 MNHNS, CDR2 SASEGT. This CDR3 is built from 17 residues. In nucleotides, the CDR3 is TGTGCCATCAGTGAGTCGGGACAGGGTTTTTCACAAGAGACCCAGTACTTC. Its protein product is CAISESGQGFSQETQYF.

This chain links TRBV11-2 with TRBJ2-7; D possibly corresponds to TRBD2 (6 bases). V was shortened by 5 bases and J by 3 bases, with 17 bases between the two germline ends. The germline gives CDR1 SGHAT, CDR2 FQNNGV. This CDR3 is built from 15 residues. CDR3 in DNA: TGTGCCAGCAGCCGTAGTTTGGAGGGCGTCTACGAGCAGTACTTC. Translating it yields CASSRSLEGVYEQYF.

The chain couples TRBV27 to TRBJ2-7; D remains ambiguous. The CDR3 is 19 amino acids. The V gene's germline CDR1 is MNHEY and CDR2 SMNVEV (reference sequence). V gave up 3 bases and J gave up 1 base, with 25 bases separating them. The chain's CDR3 is CASSLIPPFAHTRSYEQYF. The CDR3 DNA reads as TGTGCCAGCAGTTTGATCCCCCCCTTCGCGCATACCAGGTCCTACGAGCAGTACTTC.

This clone has only a few counts. The genes are TRBV29-1 and TRBJ2-1, with a possible D match to TRBD1 (6 bases). Germline assignment: CDR1 SQVTM and CDR2 ANQGSEA. The V end lost 4 bases, the J end lost 2 bases, and 15 bases lay between the germline ends. This CDR3 is built from 15 residues. CDR3 loop: CSVVSQGKTYNEQFF. The CDR3 DNA reads TGCAGCGTTGTTTCTCAGGGGAAGACCTACAATGAGCAGTTCTTC.

This clone appeared a few times. The CDR3 bases are TGTGCCAGCAGTTCCTTCGACACTGAAGCTTTCTTT. This sequence encodes CASSSFDTEAFF. The chain is built from TRBV2 and TRBJ1-1; unclear D gene. With 5 bases removed from V and 3 bases from J, the gap between germline ends came to 7 bases. Germline V CDR1 and CDR2: SNHLY, FYNNEI. There are 12 residues in the CDR3.

This clone was found a few times. The J gene is TRBJ2-2, the V gene TRBV19, with 7 nucleotides matching TRBD2. The CDR3 has 17 amino acids. Germline CDR1 LNHDA, CDR2 SQIVND (reference sequence). V lost 4 bases, J lost 4 bases, and 12 bases stayed unmatched. CDR3 nucleotides: TGTGCCAGTAGTAAAAGGTCCGGGGGAGGGAGCACCGGGGAGCTGTTTTTT. Protein product: CASSKRSGGGSTGELFF. The full variable domain, completed using reference TRBV19 and TRBJ2-2, is DGGITQSPKYLFRKEGQNVTLSCEQNLNHDAMYWYRQDPGQGLRLIYYSQIVNDFQKGDIAEGYSVSREKKESFPLTVTSAQKNPTAFYLCASSKRSGGGSTGELFFGEGSRLTVL.

The rearrangement uses TRBV2 and TRBJ2-6; perhaps TRBD2 as D (6 bases). Germline CDR1 SNHLY, CDR2 FYNNEI. Trimming removed 5 bases from V and 4 bases from J, with 9 bases in between. This CDR3 has 14 residues. The DNA of the CDR3 is TGTGCCAGCAGTCGGGGGTCAGGGGCCAACGTCCTGACTTTC. Its translation: CASSRGSGANVLTF. Using reference TRBV2 and TRBJ2-6 for the parts outside the CDR3, the full variable domain is EPEVTQTPSHQVTQMGQEVILRCVPISNHLYFYWYRQILGQKVEFLVSFYNNEISEKSEIFDDQFSVERPDGSNFTLKIRSTKLEDSAMYFCASSRGSGANVLTFGAGSRLTVL.

The chain couples TRBV6-9 to TRBJ1-2, with D maybe TRBD1 (6 bases). Trimming stripped 5 bases from V and 5 bases from J, with 12 bases between. In germline, CDR1 is MNHGY, CDR2 SVAAGI. This CDR3 contains 13 residues. This CDR3 reads CASSNRTAYGYTF. The CDR3, as DNA: TGTGCCAGCAGTAATAGGACAGCTTATGGCTACACCTTC.

This clone turned up a few times. The V gene is TRBV6-5, the J gene TRBJ2-7; 11 bases fit TRBD2. Trimming took 4 bases from V and 7 from J; bases not matched to a gene: 6. Germline lookup yields CDR1 MNHEY and CDR2 SVGAGI. The CDR3 has 14 amino acids. CDR3 amino acids: CASSSLTSGTEQYF. The CDR3 DNA follows: TGTGCCAGCAGTTCCTTGACTAGCGGGACTGAGCAGTACTTC.